Sequencing of this TCR beta chain was carried out in a study of T cells after posttransplantation cyclophosphamide. Cyclophosphamide on days +3 and +4 followed busulfan-fludarabine conditioning and a marrow graft. This clone was seen many times. Its matching antigen is unknown. There are 17 residues in the CDR3. Trimming cost V 3 bases and J 2 bases, with 19 bases left between them. Germline lookup yields CDR1 MNHEY and CDR2 SMNVEV (reference sequence). Produced via immunoSEQ multiplex PCR; TCRdb's table is partial and in-frame only. The sample yields 17,000 or so clones, without any singletons. Overall study findings and caveats: Donor-recipient repertoire similarity was low at 1-2 months, rising over year one. Recipient CMV seropositivity and CMV reactivation strongly tracked TRB clonality.

Sample: PBMCs, taken after allogeneic stem cell transplant with posttransplant cyclophosphamide. The chain has TRBV27 and TRBJ2-5, with a weak D call TRBD2 (7 bases). This receptor was identified in a female patient aged 30 to 40 who received an allogeneic stem cell transplant from a related donor, was CMV-positive, and had no GVHD. The T cells may come from the graft donor. The CDR3 protein is CASSFQGLGRGQETQYF. CDR3 in DNA: TGTGCCAGCAGTTTTCAAGGGTTAGGGAGGGGGCAAGAGACCCAGTACTTC.